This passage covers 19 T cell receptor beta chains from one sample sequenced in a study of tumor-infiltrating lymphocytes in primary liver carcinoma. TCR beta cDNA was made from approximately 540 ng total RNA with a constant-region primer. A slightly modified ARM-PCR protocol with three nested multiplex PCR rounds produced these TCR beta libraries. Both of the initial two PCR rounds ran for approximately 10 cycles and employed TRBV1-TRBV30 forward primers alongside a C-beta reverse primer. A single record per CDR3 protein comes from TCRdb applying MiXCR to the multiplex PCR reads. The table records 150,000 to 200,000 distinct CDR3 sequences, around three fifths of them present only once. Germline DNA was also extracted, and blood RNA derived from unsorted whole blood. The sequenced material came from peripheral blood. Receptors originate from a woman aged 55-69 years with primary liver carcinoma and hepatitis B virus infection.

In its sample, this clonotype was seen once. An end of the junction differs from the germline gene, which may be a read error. CDR3 sequence (DNA): TGCACCAGCAGCCCCGTTTGGGGGGGCACGCAGTATTTT. This codes for CTSSPVWGGTQYF. The chain carries TRBV11-2 and TRBJ2-3; maybe TRBD2 (7 bases). Per germline, CDR1 SGHAT and CDR2 FQNNGV. The CDR3 is made up of 13 amino acids.

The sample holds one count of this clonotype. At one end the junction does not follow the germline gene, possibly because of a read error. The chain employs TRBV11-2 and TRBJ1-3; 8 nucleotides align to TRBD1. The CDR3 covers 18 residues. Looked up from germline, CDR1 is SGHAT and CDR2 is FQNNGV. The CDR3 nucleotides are TGTGACAGCAGCTTTGAGTCGGCAGGGGGCAACCCTGGAAACACCATATATTTT. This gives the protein CDSSFESAGGNPGNTIYF.

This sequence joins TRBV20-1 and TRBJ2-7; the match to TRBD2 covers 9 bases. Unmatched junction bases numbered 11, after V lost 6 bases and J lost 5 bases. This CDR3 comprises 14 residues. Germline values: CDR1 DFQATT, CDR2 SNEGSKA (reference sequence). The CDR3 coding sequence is TGCAGTGCCACACTAGCGGGTTACTCTGACGAGCAGTACTTC. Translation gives CSATLAGYSDEQYF.

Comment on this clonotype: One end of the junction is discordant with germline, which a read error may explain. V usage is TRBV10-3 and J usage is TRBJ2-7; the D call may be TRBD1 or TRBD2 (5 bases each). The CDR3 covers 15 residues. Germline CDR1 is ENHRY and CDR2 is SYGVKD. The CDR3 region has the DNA TGTGCCATCAGTGAGAGGGTGGGGGTGGCCTACGAGCAATACTTC. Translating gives CAISERVGVAYEQYF.

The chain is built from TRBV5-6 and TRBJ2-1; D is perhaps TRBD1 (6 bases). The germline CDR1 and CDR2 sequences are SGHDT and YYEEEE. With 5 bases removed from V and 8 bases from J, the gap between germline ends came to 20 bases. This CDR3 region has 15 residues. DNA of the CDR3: TGTGCCAGCAGGGTGACAGGAAGTTTAACTTATGAGCAGTTCTTC. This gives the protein CASRVTGSLTYEQFF.

CDR3 nucleotide sequence: TGTGCCAGCAGCCCTCGGGGGCCCCAAGAGACCCAGTACTTC. It translates to CASSPRGPQETQYF. This rearrangement joins TRBV28 to TRBJ2-5; D tentatively reads TRBD1 or TRBD2 (6 bases each). The CDR3 has 14 residues. Trimming cost V 6 bases and J 1 base, with 12 bases left between them. Germline values: CDR1 MDHEN, CDR2 SYDVKM.

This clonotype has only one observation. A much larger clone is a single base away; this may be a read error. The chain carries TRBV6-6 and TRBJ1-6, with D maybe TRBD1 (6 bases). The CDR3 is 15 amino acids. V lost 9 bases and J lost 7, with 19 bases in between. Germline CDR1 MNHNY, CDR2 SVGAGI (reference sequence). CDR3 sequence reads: CARRTPGQKNSPLHF. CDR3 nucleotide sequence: TGTGCCAGAAGGACTCCGGGACAAAAAAATTCACCCCTCCACTTT.

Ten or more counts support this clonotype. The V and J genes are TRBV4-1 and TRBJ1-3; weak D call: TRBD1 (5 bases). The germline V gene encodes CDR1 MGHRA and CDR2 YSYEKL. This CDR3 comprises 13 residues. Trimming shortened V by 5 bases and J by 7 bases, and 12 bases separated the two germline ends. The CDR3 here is CASSATRGNTIYF. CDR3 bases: TGCGCCAGCAGCGCAACCCGGGGCAACACCATATATTTT.

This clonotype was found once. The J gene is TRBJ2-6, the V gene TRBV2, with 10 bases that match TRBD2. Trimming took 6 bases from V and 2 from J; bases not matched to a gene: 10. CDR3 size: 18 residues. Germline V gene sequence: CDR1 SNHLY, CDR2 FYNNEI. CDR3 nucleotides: TGTGCCAGCAGGGTAGCGGGAGGATCCCCCGCTGGGGCCAACGTCCTGACTTTC. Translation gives CASRVAGGSPAGANVLTF.

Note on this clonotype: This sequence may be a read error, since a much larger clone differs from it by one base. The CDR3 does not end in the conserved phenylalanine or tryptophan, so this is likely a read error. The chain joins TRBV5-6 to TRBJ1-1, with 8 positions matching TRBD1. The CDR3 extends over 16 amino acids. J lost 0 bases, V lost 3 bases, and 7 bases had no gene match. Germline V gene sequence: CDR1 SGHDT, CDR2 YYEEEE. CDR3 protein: CASSWRTGGMNTEAFS. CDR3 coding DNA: TGTGCCAGCAGCTGGCGCACAGGGGGGATGAACACTGAAGCTTTCTCT.

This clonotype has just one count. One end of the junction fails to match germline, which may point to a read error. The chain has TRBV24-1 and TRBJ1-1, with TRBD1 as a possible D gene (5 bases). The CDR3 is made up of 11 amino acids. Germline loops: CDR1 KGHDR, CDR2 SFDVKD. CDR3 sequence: CGTSAGPEAFF. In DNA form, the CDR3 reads TGTGGCACCAGTGCGGGGCCCGAAGCTTTCTTT.

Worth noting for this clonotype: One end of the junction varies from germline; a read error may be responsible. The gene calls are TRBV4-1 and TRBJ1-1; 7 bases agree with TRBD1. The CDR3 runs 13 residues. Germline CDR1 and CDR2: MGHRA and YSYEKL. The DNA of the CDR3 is TGCGTCAGCAGCCGCGCCAGGGGGACTGAAGCTTTCTTT. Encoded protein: CVSSRARGTEAFF.

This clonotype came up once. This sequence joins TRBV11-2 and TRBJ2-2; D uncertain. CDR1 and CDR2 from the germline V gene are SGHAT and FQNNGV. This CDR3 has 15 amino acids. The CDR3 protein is CVNSRIELRTGELFF. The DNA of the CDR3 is TGTGTCAACAGCCGCATTGAACTGAGGACCGGGGAGCTGTTTTTT.

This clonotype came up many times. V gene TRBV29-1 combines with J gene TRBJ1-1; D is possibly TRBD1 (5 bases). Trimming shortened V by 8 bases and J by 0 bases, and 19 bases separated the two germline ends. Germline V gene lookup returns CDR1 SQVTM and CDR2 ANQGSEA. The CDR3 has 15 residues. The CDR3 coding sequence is TGCAGCTCCTATTACTCCGGGACGATGAACACTGAAGCTTTCTTT. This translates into CSSYYSGTMNTEAFF.

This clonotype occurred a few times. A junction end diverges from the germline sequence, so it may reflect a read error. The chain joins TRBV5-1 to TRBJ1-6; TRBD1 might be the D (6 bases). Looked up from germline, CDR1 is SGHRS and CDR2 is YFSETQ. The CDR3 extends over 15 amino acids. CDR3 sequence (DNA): TGCGCCAGCAGCCCCCTGGGGGCGCATAATTCACCCTTCCACTTT. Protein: CASSPLGAHNSPFHF.

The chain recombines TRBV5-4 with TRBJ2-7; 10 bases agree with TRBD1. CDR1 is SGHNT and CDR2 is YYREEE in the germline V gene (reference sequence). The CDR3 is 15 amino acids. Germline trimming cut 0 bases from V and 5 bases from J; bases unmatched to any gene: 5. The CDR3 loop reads CASSLAGQGVNEQYF. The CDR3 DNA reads TGTGCCAGCAGCTTGGCCGGACAGGGGGTCAACGAGCAGTACTTC.

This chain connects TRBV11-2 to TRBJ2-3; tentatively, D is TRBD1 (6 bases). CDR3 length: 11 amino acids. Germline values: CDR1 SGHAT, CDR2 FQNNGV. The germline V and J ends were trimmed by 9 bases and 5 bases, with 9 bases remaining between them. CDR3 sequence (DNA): TGTGCCAGGAGGGACATAGATACGCAGTATTTT. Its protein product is CARRDIDTQYF.

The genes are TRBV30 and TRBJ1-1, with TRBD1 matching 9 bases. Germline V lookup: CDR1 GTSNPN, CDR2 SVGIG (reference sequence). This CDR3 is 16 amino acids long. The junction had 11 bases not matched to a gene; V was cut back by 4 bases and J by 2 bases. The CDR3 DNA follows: TGTGCCTGGATCCAGCTCGGGACAGGGAGAAACACTGAAGCTTTCTTT. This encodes CAWIQLGTGRNTEAFF.

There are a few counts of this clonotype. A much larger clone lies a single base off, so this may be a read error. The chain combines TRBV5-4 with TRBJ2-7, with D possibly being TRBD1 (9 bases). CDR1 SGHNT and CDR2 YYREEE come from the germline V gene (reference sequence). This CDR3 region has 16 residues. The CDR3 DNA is TGTGCCAGCAGCTACGGGGGGGGACAGGGAGTCTACGAGCAGTGCTTC. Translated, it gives CASSYGGGQGVYEQCF.